Each of the 17 T cell receptor beta chains below was sequenced from the same sample in a study of technical replicates of blood from several donors. TCRdb's copy holds only in-frame clones and misses some; the assay was immunoSEQ multiplex PCR. The sample lists about 80,000 clones, about 91% occurring once. The sequencing sample was made of T cells isolated from PBMCs. Receptors were obtained from a human donor in good health.

This clone was seen a single time. This chain connects TRBV27 to TRBJ2-5, with D maybe TRBD2 (6 bases). The CDR3 extends over 16 amino acids. CDR1 is MNHEY and CDR2 is SMNVEV in the germline V gene (reference sequence). Between the trimmed V and J ends, which lost 5 bases and 4 bases, there was a span of 20 bases. The CDR3 nucleotides are TGTGCCAGCAGTCTGCGGTTGGGACTCAGTGGAGAGACCCAGTACTTC. Encoded protein: CASSLRLGLSGETQYF.

The rearrangement joins TRBV4-1 to TRBJ2-5; 8 bases are a match to TRBD2. Germline loops: CDR1 MGHRA, CDR2 YSYEKL. V dropped 1 base and J dropped 2; count of bases not matched to a gene: 6. The CDR3 contains 16 residues. This CDR3 reads CASSQGGTSRQETQYF. The CDR3, as DNA: TGCGCCAGCAGCCAAGGTGGGACTAGTAGACAAGAGACCCAGTACTTC.

The chain is built from TRBV30 and TRBJ1-1; D call uncertain. CDR3 length: 13 amino acids. Germline values: CDR1 GTSNPN, CDR2 SVGIG (reference sequence). V lost 4 bases, J lost 6 bases, and 15 bases lay in between. The CDR3 is CAWITWEGSEAFF. The CDR3 DNA reads TGTGCCTGGATTACCTGGGAGGGATCTGAAGCTTTCTTT.

A single count supports this clone. The chain uses TRBV9 and TRBJ2-7; 7 bases line up with TRBD1. Trimming took 4 bases from V and 2 from J; bases not matched to a gene: 6. This CDR3 is 14 amino acids long. CDR1 SGDLS and CDR2 YYNGEE come from the germline V gene. The CDR3, as DNA: TGTGCCAGCAGCTTTAGGGACAGCACCTACGAGCAGTACTTC. It codes for CASSFRDSTYEQYF.

J is TRBJ1-5 and V is TRBV6-5; D not certain. Germline loops: CDR1 MNHEY, CDR2 SVGAGI. CDR3 length: 16 residues. V lost 2 bases and J lost 6, with 17 bases in between. The CDR3 DNA reads TGTGCCAGCAGTTACGGAAGGCCAGAGGAGTCTCAGCCCCAGCATTTT. Its protein product is CASSYGRPEESQPQHF.

The V and J genes are TRBV27 and TRBJ1-2, with D perhaps TRBD1 (6 bases). The CDR3 runs to 14 residues. CDR1 and CDR2 (germline): MNHEY, SMNVEV (reference sequence). Trimming stripped 2 bases from V and 4 bases from J, with 11 bases between. The CDR3 sequence: CASSLTGPGYGYTF. DNA of the CDR3: TGTGCCAGCAGTTTAACAGGGCCGGGCTATGGCTACACCTTC.

The chain joins TRBV5-1 to TRBJ2-5; 7 bases match TRBD2. CDR3 length equals 16 residues. Looked up from germline, CDR1 is SGHRS and CDR2 is YFSETQ. V shed 3 bases, J shed 2 bases, and the junction held 10 bases outside the gene matches. The CDR3 DNA sequence: TGCGCCAGCAGCTCCCGGATAGCGGGTATTCAAGAGACCCAGTACTTC. It yields the protein CASSSRIAGIQETQYF.

The CDR3 sequence: CASSSSGELFF. CDR3 sequence (DNA): TGTGCCAGCAGTTCGTCCGGGGAGCTGTTTTTT. This chain uses TRBV6-5 with TRBJ2-2; D remains ambiguous. Germline assignment: CDR1 MNHEY and CDR2 SVGAGI. Between the trimmed V and J ends, which lost 4 bases and 6 bases, there was a span of 3 bases. CDR3 size: 11 residues.

Only a few counts were recorded for this clone. Written as DNA, the CDR3 is TGTGCCAGCAGCTTCGGGAATCAGCCCCAGCATTTT. Protein: CASSFGNQPQHF. The rearrangement links TRBV7-9 to TRBJ1-5, with D hard to call. The V gene's germline CDR1 is SEHNR and CDR2 FQNEAQ (reference sequence). This CDR3 spans 12 amino acids. Between the trimmed V and J ends, which lost 3 bases and 4 bases, there was a span of 4 bases. The full variable domain, in which reference TRBV7-9 and TRBJ1-5 provide the parts outside the CDR3, is DTGVSQNPRHKITKRGQNVTFRCDPISEHNRLYWYRQTLGQGPEFLTYFQNEAQLEKSRLLSDRFSAERPKGSFSTLEIQRTEQGDSAMYLCASSFGNQPQHFGDGTRLSIL.

The chain links TRBV6-1 to TRBJ2-3; D is ambiguous. Trimming took off 4 bases at V and 2 bases at J, with 10 bases between the two ends. The CDR3 runs 14 residues. Germline CDR1 reads MNHNS; CDR2 reads SASEGT. In DNA, the CDR3 is TGTGCCAGCAGTGCTTTACGGTTCACAGATACGCAGTATTTT. Its protein product is CASSALRFTDTQYF.

V usage is TRBV19 and J usage is TRBJ2-4; D call uncertain. CDR1 LNHDA and CDR2 SQIVND come from the germline V gene (reference sequence). The CDR3 length is 15 residues. Trimming removed 4 bases at V and 2 bases at J, with 12 bases between. CDR3 coding DNA: TGTGCCAGTAGTAAACCTCAGGATTCCAAAAACATTCAGTACTTC. This encodes CASSKPQDSKNIQYF. Filled out from reference TRBV19 and TRBJ2-4, the complete variable domain reads DGGITQSPKYLFRKEGQNVTLSCEQNLNHDAMYWYRQDPGQGLRLIYYSQIVNDFQKGDIAEGYSVSREKKESFPLTVTSAQKNPTAFYLCASSKPQDSKNIQYFGAGTRLSVL.

V gene TRBV2 combines with J gene TRBJ2-1; 12 bases fit TRBD2. Germline loops: CDR1 SNHLY, CDR2 FYNNEI. Trimming cost V 6 bases and J 8 bases; bases outside gene matches: 8. CDR3 length: 15 residues. CDR3 nucleotides: TGTGCCAGCAGCGGACTAGCGGGAAAGACCGATGAGCAGTTCTTC. Translation gives CASSGLAGKTDEQFF.

J is TRBJ2-1 and V is TRBV6-6; TRBD2 matches 11 bases. Trimming cost V 3 bases and J 8 bases; bases outside gene matches: 3. Germline lookup yields CDR1 MNHNY and CDR2 SVGAGI (reference sequence). The CDR3 is made up of 14 amino acids. The CDR3 loop is CASSYSGREYEQFF. CDR3 coding DNA: TGTGCCAGCAGTTATAGCGGGAGGGAGTATGAGCAGTTCTTC.

This rearrangement joins TRBV5-1 to TRBJ2-1, with 9 bases matching TRBD2. V dropped 0 bases and J dropped 7; count of bases not matched to a gene: 2. Germline CDR1 and CDR2: SGHRS and YFSETQ. The CDR3 consists of 14 residues. CDR3 in DNA: TGCGCCAGCAGCTTGGCCCTAGCGGGGAATGAGCAGTTCTTC. Amino acid sequence: CASSLALAGNEQFF.

This chain uses TRBV10-3 with TRBJ2-5; D not certain. V lost 4 bases and J 5 bases, leaving 14 bases between the germline ends. The CDR3 consists of 14 residues. CDR1 is ENHRY and CDR2 is SYGVKD in the germline V gene. CDR3 loop: CAISVNYRRETQYF. CDR3 bases: TGTGCCATCAGTGTCAACTACCGTCGGGAGACCCAGTACTTC.

V usage is TRBV4-1 and J usage is TRBJ2-3, with 7 positions matching TRBD2. The CDR3 is made up of 16 amino acids. Germline CDR1 MGHRA, CDR2 YSYEKL. V was clipped by 4 bases and J by 2 bases; unmatched bases: 9. The chain's CDR3 is CASSPQSGAITDTQYF. CDR3 DNA: TGCGCCAGCAGCCCACAGAGCGGGGCTATCACAGATACGCAGTATTTT.

Of note for this clone: No DNA is shown, since the ends of the CDR3 on it are uncertain; the CDR3 is the one TCRdb lists. The V and J genes are TRBV11-2 and TRBJ2-7; TRBD1 reflects the table's D call only, with no check against the DNA. Including both end residues, the CDR3 is 14 amino acids long. Germline assignment: CDR1 SGHAT and CDR2 FQNNGV. This CDR3 is CASSLLRARGEQYF.